Below, 12 T cell receptor beta chains from the same sample are listed, as sequenced in a study of blood T cell repertoires in COVID-19. Generated by immunoSEQ multiplex PCR, the TCRdb table keeps only in-frame clones and is missing some. The data contain 140,000 or so clones, about 83% of them singletons. Sequencing was carried out using peripheral blood. Receptor source: a man over 45 with acute or convalescent COVID-19.

This clone turned up a few times. V and J are TRBV3-1 (or the pseudogene TRBV3-2) and TRBJ2-3; TRBD2 agrees at 9 bases. The germline gives CDR1 LGHDT, CDR2 YNNKEL (reference sequence). This CDR3 region has 14 residues. V gave up 4 bases and J gave up 2 bases; unmatched junction bases: 1. CDR3 loop: CASSRTSDTDTQYF. The CDR3 DNA reads TGTGCCAGCAGCCGGACTAGCGACACAGATACGCAGTATTTT.

CDR3 in amino acids: CASSYSSLGRELFF. Written as DNA, the CDR3 is TGTGCCAGCAGTTACTCGAGTTTGGGCAGGGAGCTGTTTTTT. This chain connects TRBV6-5 to TRBJ2-2, with D unclear. CDR1 and CDR2 (germline): MNHEY, SVGAGI. CDR3 size: 14 residues. Trimming removed 0 bases from V and 9 bases from J, with 11 bases in between.

The chain couples TRBV2 to TRBJ1-1; the D is unclear. This CDR3 is built from 14 residues. Germline CDR1 SNHLY, CDR2 FYNNEI. V was pared by 7 bases and J by 0 bases, with 12 bases between. CDR3 protein: CASKGGSMNTEAFF. In DNA, the CDR3 is TGTGCCAGCAAAGGAGGAAGCATGAACACTGAAGCTTTCTTT. The complete variable domain, with remaining parts taken from reference TRBV2 and TRBJ1-1, reads EPEVTQTPSHQVTQMGQEVILRCVPISNHLYFYWYRQILGQKVEFLVSFYNNEISEKSEIFDDQFSVERPDGSNFTLKIRSTKLEDSAMYFCASKGGSMNTEAFFGQGTRLTVV.

The CDR3 bases are TGTGCCTGGAGTGTTCGCGGGGGGGTGAACATTCAGTACTTC. Translating gives CAWSVRGGVNIQYF. The chain employs TRBV30 and TRBJ2-4; 9 bases fit TRBD2. The CDR3 totals 14 residues. CDR1 and CDR2 from the germline V gene are GTSNPN and SVGIG (reference sequence). V shed 0 bases and J 7 bases; nucleotides not matched to a gene: 4.

The chain has TRBV2 and TRBJ1-5, with 8 bases fitting TRBD1. CDR3 length equals 17 residues. The V and J ends lost 2 bases and 1 base, in that order; junction bases with no gene match: 7. The germline V gene encodes CDR1 SNHLY and CDR2 FYNNEI. CDR3 protein: CASSEYHRGRSNQPQHF. In DNA form, the CDR3 reads TGTGCCAGCAGTGAATATCACAGGGGGAGAAGCAATCAGCCCCAGCATTTT.

The V and J genes are TRBV20-1 and TRBJ2-1, with 8 bases fitting TRBD2. Germline lookup yields CDR1 DFQATT and CDR2 SNEGSKA (reference sequence). V was clipped by 3 bases and J by 9 bases; unmatched bases: 4. This CDR3 is 12 amino acids long. In DNA form, the CDR3 reads TGCAGTGCTAGTAGCGGGGTGGGTGAGCAGTTCTTC. Translation: CSASSGVGEQFF.

In this sample, this clone turned up a few times. The chain has TRBV6-1 and TRBJ1-5, with TRBD1 as a possible D gene (6 bases). This CDR3 comprises 14 residues. V gave up 2 bases and J gave up 7 bases, with 12 bases separating them. Germline V gives CDR1 MNHNS, CDR2 SASEGT. CDR3 nucleotide sequence: TGTGCCAGCAGTGAAAGCAGGGGAGAACAGCCCCAGCATTTT. Translation gives CASSESRGEQPQHF.

This chain joins TRBV6-5 and TRBJ1-5; 10 nucleotides match TRBD1. J gave up 7 bases and V 2 bases, and 5 bases lay outside the gene matches. CDR1 MNHEY and CDR2 SVGAGI come from the germline V gene. The CDR3 totals 15 residues. The CDR3 region has the DNA TGTGCCAGCAGTTACCCGGGACAGGGGAGGCAGCCCCAGCATTTT. Amino acid sequence: CASSYPGQGRQPQHF.

V is TRBV6-5 and J is TRBJ1-2; 9 bases are shared with TRBD1. Germline CDR1 and CDR2: MNHEY and SVGAGI. This CDR3 contains 15 residues. V shed 5 bases, J shed 1 base, and the junction held 5 bases outside the gene matches. The CDR3, as DNA: TGTGCCAGCAGTATGGACAGGGGCTATAACTATGGCTACACCTTC. Translating gives CASSMDRGYNYGYTF.

The chain uses TRBV30 and TRBJ1-6; possible D gene TRBD1, 5 bases. Germline V gene lookup returns CDR1 GTSNPN and CDR2 SVGIG (reference sequence). The CDR3 loop spans 13 amino acids. V gave up 2 bases and J gave up 7 bases, with 9 bases separating them. The CDR3 bases are TGTGCCTGGAGTACAGGTCTAAATTCACCCCTCCACTTT. This codes for CAWSTGLNSPLHF.

The rearrangement joins TRBV6-6 to TRBJ1-2; 9 positions match TRBD1. Per the germline V gene, CDR1 is MNHNY and CDR2 is SVGAGI (reference sequence). The CDR3 has 14 residues. The V segment lost 7 bases and the J segment 5 bases; nucleotides outside the gene matches: 8. CDR3 coding DNA: TGTGCCAGCACTTCCCAAGACAGGGGGTATGGCTACACCTTC. Translating gives CASTSQDRGYGYTF.

There are a few counts of this clone. Other DNA sequences of this sample code for an identical CDR3. V is TRBV5-1 and J is TRBJ1-4; 9 positions agree with TRBD1. After removal of 4 bases from V and 6 bases from J, the junction contained 4 bases not matched to a gene. Per germline, CDR1 SGHRS and CDR2 YFSETQ. This CDR3 comprises 14 residues. CDR3 amino acids: CASSLQGADEKLFF. In DNA, the CDR3 is TGCGCCAGCAGCCTACAGGGGGCGGATGAAAAACTGTTTTTT.